This TCR beta chain derives from a study of beta chain features in type 1 diabetes. Study-wide context: All samples yielded 107,917,701 examined sorted cells. Study conclusions and caveats: Type 1 diabetes patients had TCRB CDR3s that were shorter (moderately but significantly so) in all four CD4+ subsets.

Since all of the isolated RNA was reverse transcribed, expressed TCRB transcripts were what got sequenced. The table came from immunoSEQ multiplex PCR; TCRdb's copy has only in-frame clones and leaves some out. The sample holds 200,000 to 250,000 clones, about 63% seen once. This CDR3 is 13 amino acids long. The V and J ends lost 7 bases and 9 bases respectively, with 22 bases between them. Germline assignment: CDR1 SQVTM and CDR2 ANQGSEA. Staining for CD45RO/CCR7/CD25/CD127/CD95/CD27 allowed sorting of CD4+ naive, central memory, regulatory and stem cell-like memory cells. Purities over 98% were achieved in all sorted populations. Concerning this clone: Its antigen is unidentified.

Material: naive CD4+ T cells from blood. This sequence originates from a man aged 25-40 years in good health. The chain carries TRBV29-1 and TRBJ2-7; D perhaps matches TRBD1 (6 bases). In nucleotides, the CDR3 is TGCAGCGCTCTCTTGACAGGCAAGGGATGGCAGTACTTC. The encoded protein is CSALLTGKGWQYF.